The 18 T cell receptor beta chains in this list originate from one sample, sequenced in a study of identical twins. TCRdb re-called the 5' RACE reads through MiXCR, storing one row per CDR3 protein. This table has around 1.7 million distinct CDR3 sequences, 32% appearing once. The sequencing input was cord blood. The receptors were sampled from a newborn girl in good health.

This clonotype was seen many times. This chain links TRBV27 with TRBJ1-2; TRBD1 matches at 10 bases. Germline-derived CDR1 and CDR2 are MNHEY and SMNVEV (reference sequence). Trimming at V came to 4 bases and at J to 5 bases, leaving 4 bases not matched to a gene. The CDR3 has 14 residues. This CDR3 is CASSSRDRGYGYTF. CDR3 nucleotide sequence: TGTGCCAGCAGTTCCCGGGACAGGGGTTATGGCTACACCTTC.

There are a few counts of this clonotype. The CDR3 sequence is CASSRRLQDTQYF. In DNA, the CDR3 is TGTGCCAGCAGTCGGCGACTTCAAGATACGCAGTATTTT. The rearrangement joins TRBV7-9 to TRBJ2-3; no clear D gene. Germline V gives CDR1 SEHNR, CDR2 FQNEAQ (reference sequence). The CDR3 has 13 amino acids. V lost 6 bases, J lost 5 bases, and 12 bases lay in between.

This CDR3 reads CASSTDRGGTGELFF. Here the CDR3 DNA reads TGCGCCAGCAGCACGGACAGGGGTGGCACCGGGGAGCTGTTTTTT. V usage is TRBV4-1 and J usage is TRBJ2-2; 9 nucleotides line up with TRBD1. The CDR3 length is 15 residues. Germline V lookup: CDR1 MGHRA, CDR2 YSYEKL. Trimming took 5 bases from V and 4 from J; bases not matched to a gene: 5.

This clonotype was recorded a few times. V gene TRBV12-3 or TRBV12-4 combines with J gene TRBJ2-1; D unresolved. The V end lost 3 bases, the J end lost 8 bases, and 14 bases lay between the germline ends. CDR3 length equals 14 residues. The CDR3 DNA sequence: TGTGCCAGCAGTTTCCCCCAGTATAGCTATGAGCAGTTCTTC. Its protein product is CASSFPQYSYEQFF.

V is TRBV30 and J is TRBJ2-1; 8 bases fit TRBD2. CDR3 length: 15 amino acids. Per the germline V gene, CDR1 is GTSNPN and CDR2 is SVGIG (reference sequence). The J segment lost 0 bases and the V segment lost 1 base, leaving 2 bases of the junction unmatched. The CDR3 loop reads CAWSGGTSSYNEQFF. The CDR3 DNA sequence: TGTGCCTGGAGTGGGGGGACTAGCTCCTACAATGAGCAGTTCTTC.

Concerning this clonotype itself: Given a much more abundant clone one base away, this may be a read error. The chain has TRBV10-3 and TRBJ2-7, with 7 bases lining up with TRBD1. The junction had 1 base not matched to a gene; V was cut back by 3 bases and J by 2 bases. Looked up from germline, CDR1 is ENHRY and CDR2 is SYGVKD. The CDR3 is 13 residues long. CDR3 bases: TGTGCCATCAGTGACGGGACAGCCTACGAGCAGTACTTC. This codes for CAISDGTAYEQYF.

This clonotype was found a few times. The chain has TRBV5-6 and TRBJ1-1; 7 bases are a match to TRBD1. The CDR3 loop spans 13 amino acids. J gave up 5 bases and V 4 bases, and 5 bases lay outside the gene matches. Germline CDR1 is SGHDT and CDR2 is YYEEEE. The CDR3 loop reads CASSVMTGTEAFF. Here the CDR3 DNA reads TGTGCCAGCAGCGTGATGACAGGGACTGAAGCTTTCTTT.

V and J are TRBV21-1 and TRBJ2-7. TRBV21-1 constitutes a pseudogene. The CDR3 spans 15 residues. CDR3 region: CASRKARYLSYEQYF. In DNA, the CDR3 is TGTGCCAGCAGAAAAGCAAGGTACCTTTCCTACGAGCAGTACTTC.

This clonotype was seen many times. Germline and junction disagree at one end, which may indicate a read error. The gene calls are TRBV5-1 and TRBJ1-2; the D gene is possibly TRBD1 (5 bases). Per the germline V gene, CDR1 is SGHRS and CDR2 is YFSETQ. The CDR3 consists of 14 residues. The CDR3 sequence: CASSLAGQLYGYTF. CDR3 DNA sequence: TGTGCCAGCAGCTTAGCGGGGCAGCTATATGGCTACACCTTC.

The V call is TRBV6-1, the J call TRBJ2-3, with 7 bases that match TRBD1. The CDR3 spans 13 residues. The V and J ends lost 6 bases and 4 bases, in that order; junction bases with no gene match: 4. Germline CDR1 reads MNHNS; CDR2 reads SASEGT. The CDR3 here is CASRGQRPDTQYF. The CDR3 DNA reads as TGTGCCAGCAGGGGACAGCGCCCAGATACGCAGTATTTT.

The chain has TRBV20-1 and TRBJ2-3, with 13 nucleotides matching TRBD2. Looked up from germline, CDR1 is DFQATT and CDR2 is SNEGSKA (reference sequence). V lost 3 bases, J lost 0 bases, and 9 bases stayed unmatched. CDR3 size: 18 residues. CDR3 amino acids: CSASRRTSGRPSTDTQYF. CDR3 DNA: TGCAGTGCTAGCAGAAGGACTAGCGGGAGACCTAGCACAGATACGCAGTATTTT.

The chain links TRBV12-3 or TRBV12-4 to TRBJ2-6, with 8 bases matching TRBD2. The CDR3 loop spans 19 amino acids. Trimming removed 5 bases from V and 0 bases from J; junction bases left unmatched: 12. CDR3 nucleotides: TGTGCCAGCAGTCCGCGTGGTAGCGGGGTTCCCTCTGGGGCCAACGTCCTGACTTTC. It is translated as CASSPRGSGVPSGANVLTF.

There are a few counts of this clonotype. The rearrangement joins TRBV29-1 to TRBJ2-7; TRBD1 aligns across 8 bases. Germline CDR1 and CDR2: SQVTM and ANQGSEA. V lost 4 bases, J lost 0 bases, and 2 bases stayed unmatched. The CDR3 runs to 13 residues. CDR3 nucleotides: TGCAGCGTTGCGGACAGGGTCTCCTACGAGCAGTACTTC. Amino acids: CSVADRVSYEQYF.

This rearrangement joins TRBV12-3 or TRBV12-4 to TRBJ1-2, with D possibly being TRBD1 (5 bases). This CDR3 has 14 amino acids. Trimming took 6 bases from V and 4 from J, leaving 15 bases between them. The CDR3: CASSSDSSTYGYTF. The CDR3 nucleotides are TGTGCCAGCAGCTCCGACAGCTCCACCTATGGCTACACCTTC.

This clonotype was counted a single time. The V call is TRBV4-2, the J call TRBJ2-2; maybe TRBD2 (5 bases). The V gene lost 1 base and the J gene lost 7 bases, with 16 bases spanning the gap. Germline assignment: CDR1 LGHNA and CDR2 YNFKEQ. This CDR3 spans 16 amino acids. CDR3 protein: CASSQGPDFPGGELFF. As DNA, the CDR3 is TGTGCCAGCAGCCAAGGCCCGGACTTCCCAGGCGGGGAGCTGTTTTTT.

The chain is built from TRBV19 and TRBJ1-5, with 7 bases aligning to TRBD1. The CDR3 is 15 residues long. Losses at the gene ends were 6 bases for V and 6 bases for J; bases not matched to a gene: 11. CDR1 is LNHDA, CDR2 SQIVND, per germline (reference sequence). The CDR3 nucleotides read TGTGCCAGTAGATTCCTTGACAGGGAAGGTCAGCCCCAGCATTTT. Protein: CASRFLDREGQPQHF.

A single count supports this clonotype. The V call is TRBV5-1, the J call TRBJ2-7; 7 nucleotides line up with TRBD1. After removal of 3 bases from V and 5 bases from J, the junction contained 8 bases not matched to a gene. CDR1 and CDR2 (germline): SGHRS, YFSETQ. This CDR3 region has 14 residues. DNA of the CDR3: TGCGCCAGCAGCTGGCGGACAGGTAGAAACGAGCAGTACTTC. Encoded protein: CASSWRTGRNEQYF.

The rearrangement uses TRBV13 and TRBJ2-1; the match to TRBD2 covers 13 bases. Germline trimming cut 5 bases from V and 8 bases from J; bases unmatched to any gene: 12. Germline V gene sequence: CDR1 PRHDT, CDR2 FYEKMQ (reference sequence). The CDR3 has 17 residues. The CDR3 DNA is TGTGCCAGCAGCGCAGGACTACTAGCGGGGGGGGTTGATGAGCAGTTCTTC. The encoded protein is CASSAGLLAGGVDEQFF.